This TCR beta chain is from a study of post-analysis software for immune sequencing data. Study information: Progressive-relapsing, secondary progressive and relapsing-remitting multiple sclerosis were among the disease courses included.

On this clonotype: Its antigen is currently unknown.

Unique molecular identifiers had been added to the TCR beta cDNA libraries. Using its own MiXCR run on the PCR reads, TCRdb lists one record per CDR3 protein. The table has 700,000 to 900,000 distinct CDR3 sequences, around 45% seen once. V lost 12 bases to trimming and J lost 7 bases; unmatched junction nucleotides: 8. CDR3 size: 13 residues. The germline gives CDR1 KGHDR, CDR2 SFDVKD. Notes on the study in general: TRBV5-6, TRBV5-1 and TRBV20-1 were among roughly five TRBV segments more frequent in patients than controls. Strong co-clustering by F measure linked samples that shared a preparation batch.

The sequence was obtained from a girl aged 10-17 years with multiple sclerosis. The chain joins TRBV24-1 to TRBJ2-1; the match to TRBD2 covers 10 bases. Sequenced: blood. In DNA, the CDR3 is TGTGCCCTTAAAGAGCGGGAGGGGAATGAGCAGTTCTTC. Encoded protein: CALKEREGNEQFF.